Shown below are 20 T cell receptor beta chains from a single sample sequenced in a study of T cell responses to AZD1222 COVID-19 vaccine. Data came from immunoSEQ multiplex PCR; TCRdb stores just in-frame clones and leaves some out. The sample yields approximately 79,000 clones, around 82% seen once. Sample: peripheral blood, taken 28 days after the second AZD1222 dose. Receptors originate from an adult who received the AZD1222 COVID-19 vaccine.

The chain employs TRBV11-2 and TRBJ2-1, with a weak D call TRBD2 (6 bases). The germline CDR1 and CDR2 sequences are SGHAT and FQNNGV. Trimming removed 7 bases at V and 12 bases at J, with 16 bases between. The length of the CDR3 is 12 residues. CDR3 amino acids: CASTQWGVGQFF. The DNA of the CDR3 is TGTGCCAGCACCCAGTGGGGGGTTGGGCAGTTCTTC.

V usage is TRBV27 and J usage is TRBJ1-2; D possibly corresponds to TRBD1 (6 bases). Germline V gene data show CDR1 as MNHEY and CDR2 as SMNVEV (reference sequence). Trimming stripped 7 bases from V and 7 bases from J, with 16 bases between. The CDR3 loop spans 13 amino acids. The CDR3 region has the DNA TGTGCCAGCACCTCCCCAGGGACATCTGGCTACACCTTC. Amino acids: CASTSPGTSGYTF.

This chain connects TRBV11-2 to TRBJ1-6, with no clear D. The germline V gene encodes CDR1 SGHAT and CDR2 FQNNGV. V was cut by 5 bases and J by 9 bases, with 17 bases left in between. This CDR3 is built from 15 residues. The CDR3 DNA is TGTGCCAGCAGCGTAGGACCGGCTCCGGCTTCACCCCTCCACTTT. This gives the protein CASSVGPAPASPLHF.

This chain links TRBV7-2 with TRBJ2-5, with TRBD2 matching over 12 bases. With V trimmed by 5 bases and J by 3 bases, 7 bases remained unmatched. Germline CDR1 reads SGHTA; CDR2 reads FQGNSA. The CDR3 has 16 residues. As DNA, the CDR3 is TGTGCCAGCAGCCCCCTAGGACTAGCGGGAAAAGAGACCCAGTACTTC. Amino acids: CASSPLGLAGKETQYF.

The chain joins TRBV28 to TRBJ1-2, with D unresolved. CDR3 length equals 11 residues. Germline CDR1 and CDR2: MDHEN and SYDVKM. V was trimmed by 6 bases and J by 4 bases, leaving 6 bases between them. Here the CDR3 reads CASRLRYGYTF. The CDR3 region has the DNA TGTGCCAGCAGGCTGCGCTATGGCTACACCTTC.

This clone is a singleton in its sample. This chain uses TRBV30 with TRBJ1-2, with TRBD1 as a possible D gene (5 bases). The V gene's germline CDR1 is GTSNPN and CDR2 SVGIG (reference sequence). This CDR3 region has 14 residues. The V end was cut by 0 bases, the J end by 8 bases, with 16 bases between. CDR3 nucleotides: TGTGCCTGGAGTGTACTTAGGAGCGAGGGGGGCTACACCTTC. Amino acid sequence: CAWSVLRSEGGYTF.

V and J are TRBV7-2 and TRBJ2-7; 12 positions agree with TRBD2. The germline V gene has CDR1 SGHTA and CDR2 FQGNSA. The CDR3 is 16 amino acids. The V segment lost 5 bases and the J segment 3 bases; nucleotides outside the gene matches: 8. Here the CDR3 DNA reads TGTGCCAGCAGCCTTAACACACTAGCGGGAGGCTACGAGCAGTACTTC. Its translation is CASSLNTLAGGYEQYF.

The J gene is TRBJ2-3, the V gene TRBV11-2; 7 nucleotides align to TRBD2. The CDR3 covers 16 residues. The junction had 10 bases not matched to a gene; V was cut back by 7 bases and J by 0 bases. CDR1 is SGHAT and CDR2 is FQNNGV in the germline V gene. The DNA of the CDR3 is TGTGCCAGCACCGGAGGTAGCGGGCCTAGCACAGATACGCAGTATTTT. It translates to CASTGGSGPSTDTQYF.

The J gene is TRBJ1-5, the V gene TRBV2; D remains unclear. Trimming took 5 bases from V and 5 from J, leaving 7 bases between them. Germline V gene data show CDR1 as SNHLY and CDR2 as FYNNEI. This CDR3 contains 12 residues. In DNA, the CDR3 is TGTGCCAGCAGTTTTTCGGATCAGCCCCAGCATTTT. It is translated as CASSFSDQPQHF.

V and J are TRBV27 and TRBJ1-2, with 9 nucleotides matching TRBD1. V was clipped by 5 bases and J by 2 bases; unmatched bases: 9. The CDR3 has 16 residues. Germline CDR1 reads MNHEY; CDR2 reads SMNVEV (reference sequence). Here the CDR3 reads CASSPPPGQGNYGYTF. The CDR3, as DNA: TGTGCCAGCAGTCCTCCCCCGGGACAGGGAAACTATGGCTACACCTTC.

V and J are TRBV3-1 (or the pseudogene TRBV3-2) and TRBJ1-1; D unresolved. Germline V lookup: CDR1 LGHDT, CDR2 YNNKEL (reference sequence). The V gene lost 3 bases and the J gene lost 1 base, with 6 bases spanning the gap. This CDR3 has 13 amino acids. This CDR3 reads CASSHGENTEAFF. DNA for the CDR3: TGTGCCAGCAGCCACGGAGAGAACACTGAAGCTTTCTTT.

This chain uses TRBV4-1 with TRBJ2-7; 12 bases map to TRBD1. The CDR3 is 17 residues long. V shed 0 bases, J shed 5 bases, and the junction held 8 bases outside the gene matches. Germline CDR1 and CDR2: MGHRA and YSYEKL. The CDR3, as DNA: TGCGCCAGCAGCCAAGATTTTTCCGGGACAGGGGGCGACGAGCAGTACTTC. The encoded protein is CASSQDFSGTGGDEQYF.

The rearrangement links TRBV5-6 to TRBJ1-2, with a weak D call TRBD1 (5 bases). Trimming shortened V by 4 bases and J by 5 bases, and 12 bases separated the two germline ends. The CDR3 is 13 amino acids. The germline V gene has CDR1 SGHDT and CDR2 YYEEEE. The CDR3 DNA reads TGTGCCAGCAGCCAAGGGACGGAGTATGGCTACACCTTC. It is translated as CASSQGTEYGYTF.

CDR3 DNA: TGTGCCAGCAGTGCCGCCGGGCCCGGGGAGACCCAGTACTTC. Protein: CASSAAGPGETQYF. The rearrangement uses TRBV25-1 and TRBJ2-5; D call uncertain. From germline, CDR1 is MGHDK and CDR2 SYGVNS. V lost 4 bases to trimming and J lost 5 bases, with 14 bases between them. CDR3 length: 14 amino acids.

This clone appeared a single time. The chain recombines TRBV10-3 with TRBJ1-2; D uncertain. Trimming shortened V by 0 bases and J by 6 bases, and 8 bases separated the two germline ends. Germline assignment: CDR1 ENHRY and CDR2 SYGVKD. The CDR3 extends over 13 amino acids. In DNA, the CDR3 is TGTGCCATCAGTGAGTCGACTCCTAATGGCTACACCTTC. This gives the protein CAISESTPNGYTF.

This chain joins TRBV25-1 and TRBJ1-6, with D perhaps TRBD1 (6 bases). Germline CDR1 MGHDK, CDR2 SYGVNS. The CDR3 length is 14 residues. V lost 3 bases, J lost 9 bases, and 12 bases lay in between. The CDR3 nucleotides read TGTGCCAGCAGTGATTGGCAGGGGATTTCACCCCTCCACTTT. Translated, it gives CASSDWQGISPLHF. Combining the CDR3 with reference TRBV25-1 and TRBJ1-6 gives the whole variable domain EADIYQTPRYLVIGTGKKITLECSQTMGHDKMYWYQQDPGMELHLIHYSYGVNSTEKGDLSSESTVSRIRTEHFPLTLESARPSHTSQYLCASSDWQGISPLHFGNGTRLTVT.

This chain links TRBV27 with TRBJ1-5; D unresolved. Germline-derived CDR1 and CDR2 are MNHEY and SMNVEV (reference sequence). V dropped 3 bases and J dropped 9 bases, with 12 bases sitting between them. The CDR3 loop spans 13 amino acids. CDR3 amino acids: CASSLASIGPQHF. The CDR3 nucleotides are TGTGCCAGCAGTTTGGCCTCTATTGGGCCCCAGCATTTT.

The chain is built from TRBV6-5 and TRBJ1-1, with a weak D call TRBD1 (5 bases). CDR3 size: 15 residues. V lost 0 bases and J lost 4, with 12 bases in between. Looked up from germline, CDR1 is MNHEY and CDR2 is SVGAGI. The CDR3 DNA is TGTGCCAGCAGTTACTCTCAGGGATCTCGCACTGAAGCTTTCTTT. It specifies CASSYSQGSRTEAFF.

This clone occurred once. The chain carries TRBV7-2 and TRBJ2-1; 7 nucleotides match TRBD2. There are 16 residues in the CDR3. Germline CDR1 is SGHTA and CDR2 is FQGNSA. The V and J ends lost 4 bases and 3 bases, in that order; junction bases with no gene match: 9. CDR3 coding DNA: TGTGCCAGCAGCTCCCCATTGAGCGGGGTCTACAATGAGCAGTTCTTC. Its translation: CASSSPLSGVYNEQFF. Together with reference TRBV7-2 and TRBJ2-1, the CDR3 gives the full variable domain: GAGVSQSPSNKVTEKGKDVELRCDPISGHTALYWYRQSLGQGLEFLIYFQGNSAPDKSGLPSDRFSAERTGGSVSTLTIQRTQQEDSAVYLCASSSPLSGVYNEQFFGPGTRLTVL.

This chain connects TRBV4-3 to TRBJ1-4, with D hard to call. Germline CDR1 LGHNA, CDR2 YSLEER. The CDR3 has 14 residues. V lost 4 bases, J lost 4 bases, and 10 bases lay in between. The CDR3 region is CASSRGLLNEKLFF. In DNA form, the CDR3 reads TGCGCCAGCAGCCGCGGACTCCTTAATGAAAAACTGTTTTTT.